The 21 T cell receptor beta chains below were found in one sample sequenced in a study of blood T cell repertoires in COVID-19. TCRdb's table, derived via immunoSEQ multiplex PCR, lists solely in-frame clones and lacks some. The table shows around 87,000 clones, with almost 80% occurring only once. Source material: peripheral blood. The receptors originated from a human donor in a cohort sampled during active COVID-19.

In nucleotides, the CDR3 is TGTGCCAGCAGTCCGTGGACTAGCGGGACTTTCAATGAGCAGTTCTTC. Its translation: CASSPWTSGTFNEQFF. The V call is TRBV28, the J call TRBJ2-1; 12 nucleotides line up with TRBD2. This CDR3 comprises 16 residues. V shed 5 bases and J 6 bases; nucleotides not matched to a gene: 8. Looked up from germline, CDR1 is MDHEN and CDR2 is SYDVKM. The variable domain in full, with the rest retrieved from reference TRBV28 and TRBJ2-1, is DVKVTQSSRYLVKRTGEKVFLECVQDMDHENMFWYRQDPGLGLRLIYFSYDVKMKEKGDIPEGYSVSREKKERFSLILESASTNQTSMYLCASSPWTSGTFNEQFFGPGTRLTVL.

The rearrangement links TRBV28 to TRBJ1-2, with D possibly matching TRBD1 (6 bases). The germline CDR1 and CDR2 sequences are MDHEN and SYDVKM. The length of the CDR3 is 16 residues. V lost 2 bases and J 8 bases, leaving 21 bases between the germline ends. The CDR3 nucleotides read TGTGCCAGCAGTTTAGTATGGGGGGGACACCCAGAAGGCTACACCTTC. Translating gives CASSLVWGGHPEGYTF.

The CDR3 sequence: CASSSTGQGDGYTF. Written as DNA, the CDR3 is TGTGCCAGCAGCTCTACGGGACAGGGAGATGGCTACACCTTC. The V and J genes are TRBV6-5 and TRBJ1-2; 9 nucleotides align to TRBD1. The CDR3 spans 14 residues. Per germline, CDR1 MNHEY and CDR2 SVGAGI. Losses at the gene ends were 6 bases for V and 6 bases for J; bases not matched to a gene: 8.

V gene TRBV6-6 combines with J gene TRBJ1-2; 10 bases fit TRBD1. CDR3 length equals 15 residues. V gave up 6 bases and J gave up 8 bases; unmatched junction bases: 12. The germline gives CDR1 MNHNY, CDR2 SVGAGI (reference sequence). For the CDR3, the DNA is TGTGCCAGCAGGACGTTGGGACAGGGGAAGGGAGGCTACACCTTC. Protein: CASRTLGQGKGGYTF.

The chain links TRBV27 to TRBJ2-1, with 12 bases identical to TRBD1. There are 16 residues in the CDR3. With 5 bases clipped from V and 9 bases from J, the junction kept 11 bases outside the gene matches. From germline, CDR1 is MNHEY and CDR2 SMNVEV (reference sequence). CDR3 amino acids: CASSLPRDRGRGEQFF. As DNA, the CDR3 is TGTGCCAGCAGTCTCCCCCGGGACAGGGGGCGAGGTGAGCAGTTCTTC.

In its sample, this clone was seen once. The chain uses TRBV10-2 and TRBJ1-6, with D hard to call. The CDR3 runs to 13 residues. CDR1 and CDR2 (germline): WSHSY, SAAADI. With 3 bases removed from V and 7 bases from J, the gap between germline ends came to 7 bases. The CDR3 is CASSEQQNSPLHF. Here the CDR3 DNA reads TGCGCCAGCAGTGAACAGCAAAATTCACCCCTCCACTTT.

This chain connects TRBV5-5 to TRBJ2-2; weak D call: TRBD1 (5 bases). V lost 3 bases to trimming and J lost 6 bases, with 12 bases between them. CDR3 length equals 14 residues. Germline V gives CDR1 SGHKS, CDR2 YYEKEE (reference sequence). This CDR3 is CASSSRQSAGELFF. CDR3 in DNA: TGTGCCAGCAGCTCCCGACAGTCGGCCGGGGAGCTGTTTTTT. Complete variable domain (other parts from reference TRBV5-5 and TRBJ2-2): DAGVTQSPTHLIKTRGQQVTLRCSPISGHKSVSWYQQVLGQGPQFIFQYYEKEERGRGNFPDRFSARQFPNYSSELNVNALLLGDSALYLCASSSRQSAGELFFGEGSRLTVL.

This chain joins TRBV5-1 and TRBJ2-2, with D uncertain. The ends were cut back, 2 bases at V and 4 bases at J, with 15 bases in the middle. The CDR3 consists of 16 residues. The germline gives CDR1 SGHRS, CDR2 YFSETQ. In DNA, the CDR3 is TGCGCCAGCAGCTTAACCCCTAGACTTGGCACCGGGGAGCTGTTTTTT. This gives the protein CASSLTPRLGTGELFF. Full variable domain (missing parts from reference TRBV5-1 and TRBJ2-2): KAGVTQTPRYLIKTRGQQVTLSCSPISGHRSVSWYQQTPGQGLQFLFEYFSETQRNKGNFPGRFSGRQFSNSRSEMNVSTLELGDSALYLCASSLTPRLGTGELFFGEGSRLTVL.

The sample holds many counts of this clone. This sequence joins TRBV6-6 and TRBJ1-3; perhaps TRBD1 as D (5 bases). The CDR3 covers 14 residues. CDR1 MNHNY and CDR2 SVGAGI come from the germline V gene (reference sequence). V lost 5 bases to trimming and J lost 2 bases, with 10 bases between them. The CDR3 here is CASSQDSAGNTIYF. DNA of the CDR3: TGTGCCAGCAGTCAAGACAGTGCTGGAAACACCATATATTTT.

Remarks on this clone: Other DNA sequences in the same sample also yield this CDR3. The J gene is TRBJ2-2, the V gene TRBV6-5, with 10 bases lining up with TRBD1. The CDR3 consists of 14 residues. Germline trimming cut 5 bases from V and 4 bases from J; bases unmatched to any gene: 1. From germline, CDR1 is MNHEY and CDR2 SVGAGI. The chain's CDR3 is CASSRTGGTGELFF. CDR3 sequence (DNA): TGTGCCAGCAGTAGGACAGGGGGCACCGGGGAGCTGTTTTTT.

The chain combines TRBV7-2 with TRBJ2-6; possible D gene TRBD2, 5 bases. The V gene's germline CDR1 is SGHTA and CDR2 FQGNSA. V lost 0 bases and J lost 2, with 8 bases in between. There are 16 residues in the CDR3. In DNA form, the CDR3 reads TGTGCCAGCAGCTTAGCGCGAGGGACTGGGGCCAACGTCCTGACTTTC. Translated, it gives CASSLARGTGANVLTF.

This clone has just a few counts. Written as DNA, the CDR3 is TGTGCCTGGAGCGGGACAGGGGACCAGCCCCAGCATTTT. Its translation: CAWSGTGDQPQHF. V is TRBV30 and J is TRBJ1-5, with 10 bases lining up with TRBD1. Trimming at V came to 3 bases and at J to 7 bases, leaving 3 bases not matched to a gene. Germline CDR1 reads GTSNPN; CDR2 reads SVGIG (reference sequence). The CDR3 runs 13 residues.

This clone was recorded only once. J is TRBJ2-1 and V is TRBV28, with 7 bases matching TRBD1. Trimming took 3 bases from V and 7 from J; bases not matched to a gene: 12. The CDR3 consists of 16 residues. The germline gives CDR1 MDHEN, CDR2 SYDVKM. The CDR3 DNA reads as TGTGCCAGCAGTTTGGTCGGAGACAGGGATGTGAATGAGCAGTTCTTC. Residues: CASSLVGDRDVNEQFF.

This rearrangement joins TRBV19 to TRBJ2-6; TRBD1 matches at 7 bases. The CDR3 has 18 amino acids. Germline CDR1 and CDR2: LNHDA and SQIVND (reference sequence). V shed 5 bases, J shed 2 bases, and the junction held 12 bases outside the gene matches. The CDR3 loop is CASSEREKGATGANVLTF. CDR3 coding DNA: TGTGCCAGTAGTGAAAGGGAGAAGGGGGCCACTGGGGCCAACGTCCTGACTTTC.

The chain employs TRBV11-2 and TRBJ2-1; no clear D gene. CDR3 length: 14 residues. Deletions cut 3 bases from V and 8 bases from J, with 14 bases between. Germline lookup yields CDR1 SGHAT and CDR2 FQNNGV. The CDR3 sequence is CASSFGSLLYEQFF. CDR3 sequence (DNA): TGTGCCAGCAGCTTCGGTTCCCTCTTATATGAGCAGTTCTTC.

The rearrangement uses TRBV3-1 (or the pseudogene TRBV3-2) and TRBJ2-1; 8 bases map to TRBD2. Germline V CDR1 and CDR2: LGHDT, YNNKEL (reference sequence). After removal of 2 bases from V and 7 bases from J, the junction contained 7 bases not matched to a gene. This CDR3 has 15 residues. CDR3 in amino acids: CASSQSLKRGNEQFF. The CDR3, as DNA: TGTGCCAGCAGCCAATCACTCAAGCGGGGGAATGAGCAGTTCTTC.

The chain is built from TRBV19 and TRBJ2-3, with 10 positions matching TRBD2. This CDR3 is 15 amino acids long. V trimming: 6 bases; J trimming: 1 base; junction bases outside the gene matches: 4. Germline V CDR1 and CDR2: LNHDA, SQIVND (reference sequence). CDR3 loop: CASRAGTSGTDTQYF. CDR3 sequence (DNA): TGTGCCAGTAGAGCCGGGACTAGCGGCACAGATACGCAGTATTTT.

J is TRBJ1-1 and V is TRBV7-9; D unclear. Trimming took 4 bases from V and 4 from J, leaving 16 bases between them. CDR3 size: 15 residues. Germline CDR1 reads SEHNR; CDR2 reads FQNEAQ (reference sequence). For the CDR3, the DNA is TGTGCCAGCAGCTCTTACACCACAGTGCCCACTGAAGCTTTCTTT. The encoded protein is CASSSYTTVPTEAFF.

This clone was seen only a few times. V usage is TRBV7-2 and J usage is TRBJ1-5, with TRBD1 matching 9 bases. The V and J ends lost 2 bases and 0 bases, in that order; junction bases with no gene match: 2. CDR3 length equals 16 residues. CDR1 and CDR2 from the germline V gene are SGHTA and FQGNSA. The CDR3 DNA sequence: TGTGCCAGCAGCTTATCGGGACAGGGTAGCAATCAGCCCCAGCATTTT. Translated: CASSLSGQGSNQPQHF.

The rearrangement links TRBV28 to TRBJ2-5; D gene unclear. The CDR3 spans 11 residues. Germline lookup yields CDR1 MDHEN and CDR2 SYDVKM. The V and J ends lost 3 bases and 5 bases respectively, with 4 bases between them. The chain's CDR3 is CASSFEETQYF. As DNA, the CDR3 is TGTGCCAGCAGTTTTGAGGAGACCCAGTACTTC. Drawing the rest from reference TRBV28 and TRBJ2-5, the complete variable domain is DVKVTQSSRYLVKRTGEKVFLECVQDMDHENMFWYRQDPGLGLRLIYFSYDVKMKEKGDIPEGYSVSREKKERFSLILESASTNQTSMYLCASSFEETQYFGPGTRLLVL.

The CDR3 reads CASHGPGTGDKGYTF. The CDR3 coding sequence is TGTGCCAGTCACGGACCCGGGACAGGGGATAAAGGCTACACCTTC. This rearrangement joins TRBV19 to TRBJ1-2, with 10 bases that match TRBD1. The CDR3 sequence is 15 residues long. The J segment lost 8 bases and the V segment lost 8 bases, leaving 14 bases of the junction unmatched. Germline assignment: CDR1 LNHDA and CDR2 SQIVND (reference sequence).